This TCR beta chain was profiled in a study of cytomegalovirus exposure and HLA in healthy donors. Study results and limitations: The tendency of first-cohort TCR clusters to co-occur in the 120 or so validation repertoires emerged from a later analysis. For most TCR sequences rarity was the rule, although some public TCRs occurred in many donors. Cytomegalovirus-associated status was assigned to 150 or so TCR beta chains.

Clones were read by immunoSEQ multiplex PCR, and TCRdb kept only the in-frame ones, dropping some. In the table there are under 400,000 clones, 75% to 90% of which are singletons. Trimming took 1 base from V and 1 from J, leaving 5 bases between them. The germline V gene has CDR1 SGDLS and CDR2 YYNGEE. The CDR3 has 13 residues. For this clone: No antigen is known for it.

This receptor was obtained from a woman between 18 and 29 years old in good health and CMV-seronegative. The chain carries TRBV9 and TRBJ1-2; D gene unclear. The sequenced sample consisted of PBMCs. This chain's CDR3 is CASSVLVNYGYTF. The CDR3 nucleotides are TGTGCCAGCAGCGTACTCGTTAACTATGGCTACACCTTC. Supplemented by reference TRBV9 and TRBJ1-2, the full variable domain reads DSGVTQTPKHLITATGQRVTLRCSPRSGDLSVYWYQQSLDQGLQFLIQYYNGEERAKGNILERFSAQQFPDLHSELNLSSLELGDSALYFCASSVLVNYGYTFGSGTRLTVV.